Listed below are T cell receptor beta chains from one sample, sequenced in a study of blood T cell repertoires in COVID-19. Clones were read by immunoSEQ multiplex PCR, and TCRdb kept only the in-frame ones, dropping some. The sample includes about 180,000 clones, around 87% seen only once; the top ten take roughly 2.6%. Sample: peripheral blood. The origin of the receptors is a man aged 40-49 years with active or convalescent COVID-19. Each CDR3 is given with its conserved first and last residue. Fields, in order: clone size, J gene, D gene, V gene, CDR3 protein, CDR3 DNA. A D gene is named only where the DNA matches it firmly. Clone sizes are given selectively: once, few, many, or a class where the clone is expanded.

. | TRBJ2-2 | . | TRBV10-1 | CASSDEGVGTGELFF | TGCGCCAGCAGTGACGAGGGAGTTGGCACCGGGGAGCTGTTTTTT
. | TRBJ2-7 | . | TRBV29-1 | CSVGITGQRDEQYF | TGCAGCGTTGGAATAACGGGACAAAGGGACGAGCAGTACTTC
. | TRBJ1-4 | . | TRBV18 | CASSPKGGSNEKLFF | TGTGCCAGCTCACCCAAAGGAGGTTCTAATGAAAAACTGTTTTTT
. | TRBJ1-1 | TRBD1 | TRBV30 | CAWSAQGYTEAFF | TGTGCCTGGAGTGCACAGGGGTACACTGAAGCTTTCTTT
. | TRBJ2-7 | . | TRBV7-2 | CASSLAGGPTEQYF | TGTGCCAGCAGCTTAGCGGGGGGGCCTACCGAGCAGTACTTC
. | TRBJ1-5 | TRBD1 | TRBV7-8 | CASSLGAGQGGQPQHF | TGTGCCAGCAGCTTAGGGGCAGGTCAGGGGGGTCAGCCCCAGCATTTT
. | TRBJ1-6 | TRBD1 | TRBV23-1 | CASSLMDRGVYNSPLHF | TGCGCCAGCAGTCTCATGGACAGGGGCGTTTATAATTCACCCCTCCACTTT
. | TRBJ1-2 | . | TRBV3-1/TRBV3-2 | CASSQGGRAATNYGYTF | TGTGCCAGCAGCCAGGGGGGACGGGCCGCAACTAACTATGGCTACACCTTC
once | TRBJ1-5 | TRBD1 | TRBV30 | CAWKDRVVGGTQHF | TGTGCCTGGAAGGACAGGGTTGTTGGGGGAACCCAGCATTTT
. | TRBJ1-1 | TRBD1 | TRBV3-1/TRBV3-2 | CASSQTGTGDTEAFF | TGTGCCAGCAGCCAAACCGGGACAGGGGATACTGAAGCTTTCTTT
. | TRBJ2-1 | TRBD1 | TRBV7-2 | CASSLGTGTKGEQFF | TGTGCCAGCAGCTTAGGGACAGGCACTAAGGGGGAGCAGTTCTTC
once | TRBJ1-2 | TRBD1 | TRBV19 | CASSISGGRDYGYTF | TGTGCCAGTAGTATATCAGGGGGGCGAGACTATGGCTACACCTTC
. | TRBJ2-7 | TRBD2 | TRBV9 | CASSVSGGSSYEQYF | TGTGCCAGCAGCGTTAGCGGGGGAAGCTCCTACGAGCAGTACTTC
. | TRBJ1-6 | TRBD1 | TRBV6-5 | CASSRQGASSPLHF | TGTGCCAGCAGTAGACAGGGGGCTAGTTCACCCCTCCACTTT
. | TRBJ1-1 | . | TRBV9 | CASSVEMRATEAFF | TGTGCCAGCAGCGTAGAGATGAGGGCCACTGAAGCTTTCTTT
. | TRBJ1-2 | TRBD1 | TRBV7-8 | CASSLGGDRGGYTF | TGTGCCAGCAGCTTAGGGGGAGACAGGGGTGGCTACACCTTC
. | TRBJ2-1 | . | TRBV4-2 | CASSQFTGSYNEQFF | TGTGCCAGCAGCCAATTCACGGGTTCCTACAATGAGCAGTTCTTC
. | TRBJ1-5 | . | TRBV4-3 | CASSQDSGGQGNQPQHF | TGCGCCAGCAGCCAAGACTCGGGTGGCCAAGGCAATCAGCCCCAGCATTTT
. | TRBJ1-2 | TRBD1 | TRBV4-3 | CASSPPGGRGYGYTF | TGCGCCAGCAGCCCCCCCGGCGGCAGGGGGTATGGCTACACCTTC
. | TRBJ2-2 | TRBD2 | TRBV6-4 | CASSGLAGAGVNTGELFF | TGTGCCAGCAGTGGCCTAGCGGGGGCTGGGGTTAACACCGGGGAGCTGTTTTTT
. | TRBJ2-1 | TRBD2 | TRBV6-5 | CASRQLAGGNNEQFF | TGTGCCAGCAGACAGCTAGCGGGGGGTAACAATGAGCAGTTCTTC
. | TRBJ2-6 | . | TRBV5-5 | CASSLAENSGANVLTF | TGTGCCAGCAGCTTGGCCGAGAACTCTGGGGCCAACGTCCTGACTTTC
. | TRBJ2-5 | TRBD2 | TRBV6-2/TRBV6-3 | CASSYALAGVETQYF | TGTGCCAGCAGTTACGCTCTAGCGGGGGTGGAGACCCAGTACTTC
few | TRBJ2-3 | TRBD1 | TRBV29-1 | CSSGQGPDTQYF | TGCAGCTCGGGACAGGGACCCGATACGCAGTATTTT
. | TRBJ2-2 | . | TRBV4-1 | CASSQYGRIGLSNTGELFF | TGCGCCAGCAGCCAATATGGCCGGATCGGACTTTCGAACACCGGGGAGCTGTTTTTT
once | TRBJ2-7 | . | TRBV9 | CASSVESAGALYEQYF | TGTGCCAGCAGCGTAGAATCGGCGGGGGCCCTATACGAGCAGTACTTC
. | TRBJ1-6 | TRBD1 | TRBV7-3 | CASSSRTGPNSPLHF | TGTGCCAGCAGCTCACGGACAGGACCGAATTCACCCCTCCACTTT
once | TRBJ1-4 | . | TRBV2 | CASSITGTPEKLFF | TGTGCCAGCAGTATCACCGGGACACCTGAAAAACTGTTTTTT
. | TRBJ2-7 | TRBD1 | TRBV11-3 | CASSSVTGSEQYF | TGTGCCAGCAGCTCAGTGACAGGGAGCGAGCAGTACTTC
. | TRBJ1-6 | . | TRBV4-1 | CASSQGLGRGRSPLHF | TGCGCCAGCAGCCAGGGGCTGGGTAGGGGTAGATCACCCCTCCACTTT
. | TRBJ1-2 | . | TRBV6-5 | CASSTGSDYGYTF | TGTGCCAGCAGCACAGGGTCGGACTATGGCTACACCTTC
. | TRBJ2-5 | . | TRBV7-2 | CASTPETPLQETQYF | TGTGCCAGCACCCCGGAGACTCCCCTACAAGAGACCCAGTACTTC
. | TRBJ1-2 | . | TRBV19 | CASSIGTGLNYGYTF | TGTGCCAGTAGTATAGGGACTGGCCTAAACTATGGCTACACCTTC
. | TRBJ1-5 | . | TRBV15 | CATSYRSQPQHF | TGTGCCACCAGCTACCGGTCTCAGCCCCAGCATTTT
. | TRBJ1-5 | TRBD1 | TRBV24-1 | CATSDLRQGYSNQPQHF | TGTGCCACCAGTGATTTGAGACAGGGGTATAGCAATCAGCCCCAGCATTTT
. | TRBJ2-1 | . | TRBV3-1/TRBV3-2 | CASSQDPGRRGQFF | TGTGCCAGCAGCCAAGATCCCGGTAGGAGGGGGCAGTTCTTC
. | TRBJ1-2 | . | TRBV6-2/TRBV6-3 | CASSYSGSPGEGGYTF | TGTGCCAGCAGTTACTCGGGCTCTCCGGGGGAAGGAGGCTACACCTTC
. | TRBJ1-2 | TRBD1 | TRBV6-5 | CASSYRPAGGYGYTF | TGTGCCAGCAGTTACAGACCGGCAGGGGGCTATGGCTACACCTTC
. | TRBJ1-5 | . | TRBV27 | CASSLSSTQPQHF | TGTGCCAGCAGTCTGAGCTCCACTCAGCCCCAGCATTTT
. | TRBJ1-2 | TRBD1 | TRBV3-1/TRBV3-2 | CASSGPGGPNYGYTF | TGTGCCAGCAGCGGCCCAGGGGGCCCTAACTATGGCTACACCTTC
. | TRBJ1-6 | . | TRBV7-2 | CASSLANGSPLHF | TGTGCCAGCAGCTTAGCGAACGGTTCACCCCTCCACTTT
once | TRBJ2-7 | . | TRBV4-1 | CASSQVVRGKSYEQYF | TGCGCCAGCAGCCAGGTGGTACGGGGGAAGAGTTACGAGCAGTACTTC
few | TRBJ2-1 | TRBD2 | TRBV7-2 | CASSLVSSGGNEQFF | TGTGCCAGCAGCTTAGTGTCTAGCGGTGGCAATGAGCAGTTCTTC
. | TRBJ1-1 | TRBD1 | TRBV5-6 | CASIHGTANTEAFF | TGTGCCAGCATCCACGGGACAGCGAACACTGAAGCTTTCTTT
. | TRBJ1-4 | . | TRBV5-1 | CASSLEGRAEKLFF | TGCGCCAGCAGCTTGGAAGGCAGGGCTGAAAAACTGTTTTTT
. | TRBJ2-2 | TRBD1 | TRBV6-5 | CAISQGEGTGELFF | TGTGCCATCTCACAGGGGGAAGGCACCGGGGAGCTGTTTTTT
once | TRBJ2-3 | . | TRBV7-3 | CASSLSGTFTDTQYF | TGTGCCAGCAGCTTATCGGGGACTTTCACAGATACGCAGTATTTT
. | TRBJ1-2 | . | TRBV5-1 | CASSFGGDGARYGYTF | TGCGCCAGCAGCTTTGGGGGCGACGGGGCGAGGTATGGCTACACCTTC
. | TRBJ1-6 | . | TRBV11-2 | CASSPQINSPLHF | TGTGCCAGCAGCCCCCAAATTAATTCACCCCTCCACTTT
. | TRBJ2-7 | . | TRBV25-1 | CASSEGPEQYF | TGTGCCAGCAGTGAGGGCCCCGAGCAGTACTTC
many | TRBJ2-5 | TRBD1 | TRBV2 | CASSIDRAQETQYF | TGTGCCAGCAGTATCGACAGGGCCCAAGAGACCCAGTACTTC
few | TRBJ1-1 | TRBD1 | TRBV12-3/TRBV12-4 | CASSLWDRVAFF | TGTGCCAGCAGTTTGTGGGACAGGGTTGCTTTCTTT
. | TRBJ1-2 | . | TRBV2 | CASSEGAAYGYTF | TGTGCCAGCAGTGAAGGGGCAGCCTATGGCTACACCTTC
many | TRBJ2-1 | TRBD2 | TRBV4-2 | CASSQDETGGFEQFF | TGTGCCAGCAGCCAAGATGAGACGGGGGGGTTTGAGCAGTTCTTC